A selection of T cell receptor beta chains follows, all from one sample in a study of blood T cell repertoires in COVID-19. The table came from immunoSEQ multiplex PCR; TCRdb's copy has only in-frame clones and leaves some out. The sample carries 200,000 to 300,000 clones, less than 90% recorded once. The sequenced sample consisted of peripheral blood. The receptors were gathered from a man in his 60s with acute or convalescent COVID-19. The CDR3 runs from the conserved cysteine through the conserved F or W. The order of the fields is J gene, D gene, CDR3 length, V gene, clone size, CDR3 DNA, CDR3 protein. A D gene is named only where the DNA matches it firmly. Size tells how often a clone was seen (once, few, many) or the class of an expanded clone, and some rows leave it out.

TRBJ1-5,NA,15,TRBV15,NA,TGTGCCACCAGCAGAGACAGGGGTGCGTATCAGCCCCAGCATTTT,CATSRDRGAYQPQHF
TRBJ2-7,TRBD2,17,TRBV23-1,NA,TGCGCCAGCAGTCAACCTAGCGGGAGGGCCCTTACCTACGAGCAGTACTTC,CASSQPSGRALTYEQYF
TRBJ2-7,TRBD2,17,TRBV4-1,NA,TGCGCCAGCAGCCCAGAGGCCCTCCTAGCGGGGGTCTACGAGCAGTACTTC,CASSPEALLAGVYEQYF
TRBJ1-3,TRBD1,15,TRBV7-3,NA,TGTGCCAGCAGCCGGGAGACAGGGGCTGGAAACACCATATATTTT,CASSRETGAGNTIYF
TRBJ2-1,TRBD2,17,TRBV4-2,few,TGTGCCAGCAGCCAAGAAGGGCTAGCGGGAGTTCTTAATGAGCAGTTCTTC,CASSQEGLAGVLNEQFF
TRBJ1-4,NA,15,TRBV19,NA,TGTGCCAGTAGTACCGGACAATTCAGGCGTGAAAAACTGTTTTTT,CASSTGQFRREKLFF
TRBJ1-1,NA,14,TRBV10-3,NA,TGTGCCATCAGTGAAAACAGCTTGAACACTGAAGCTTTCTTT,CAISENSLNTEAFF
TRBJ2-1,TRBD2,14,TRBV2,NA,TGTGCCAGCGGAGCGGGAGTAGCCTACAATGAGCAGTTCTTC,CASGAGVAYNEQFF
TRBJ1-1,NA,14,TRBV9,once,TGTGCCAGCAGCCCCAGACCTGCGGACACTGAAGCTTTCTTT,CASSPRPADTEAFF
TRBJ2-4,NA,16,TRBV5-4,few,TGTGCCAGCAGCTTAGCCGGGGATGAGGCCAAAAACATTCAGTACTTC,CASSLAGDEAKNIQYF
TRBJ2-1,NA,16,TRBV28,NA,TGTGCCAGCAGTTGGCTGGAGGCAGGTTACTACAATGAGCAGTTCTTC,CASSWLEAGYYNEQFF
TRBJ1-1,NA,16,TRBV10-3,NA,TGTGCCATCAGTGACCCAGGAGGGCAGGGGAACACTGAAGCTTTCTTT,CAISDPGGQGNTEAFF
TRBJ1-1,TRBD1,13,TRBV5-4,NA,TGTGCCAGCTGCAAACAGGGGGCCGCTGAAGCTTTCTTT,CASCKQGAAEAFF
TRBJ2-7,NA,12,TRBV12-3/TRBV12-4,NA,TGTGCCAGCAGTCCTAGCTCCTACGAGCAGTACTTC,CASSPSSYEQYF
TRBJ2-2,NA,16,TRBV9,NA,TGTGCCAGCAGCCTAACGGGTAGCGGGAACACCGGGGAGCTGTTTTTT,CASSLTGSGNTGELFF
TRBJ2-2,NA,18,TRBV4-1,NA,TGCGCCAGCAGCCAAGACTTAAATTTGGGCCGTGGGTTGCGGGAGCTGTTTTTT,CASSQDLNLGRGLRELFF
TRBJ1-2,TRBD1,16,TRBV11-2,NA,TGTGCCAGCAGCCCCATCCGGGACAGCCTTAACTATGGCTACACCTTC,CASSPIRDSLNYGYTF
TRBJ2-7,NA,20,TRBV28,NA,TGTGCCAGCAGTTTATTGTCTCTATATTCCTACCCAGGGCGGTCCTACGAGCAGTACTTC,CASSLLSLYSYPGRSYEQYF
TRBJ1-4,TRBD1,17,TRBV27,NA,TGTGCCAGCAGAAAAAGGCCAGGGGGAGCGGTGGTTGAAAAACTGTTTTTT,CASRKRPGGAVVEKLFF
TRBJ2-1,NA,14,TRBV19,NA,TGTGCCAGTAGTAGACGGTCGACAGACAATGAGCAGTTCTTC,CASSRRSTDNEQFF
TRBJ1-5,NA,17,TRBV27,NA,TGTGCCAGCAGTTCCGGGATCGGGGGATCGGGCAATCAGCCCCAGCATTTT,CASSSGIGGSGNQPQHF
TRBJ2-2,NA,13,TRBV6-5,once,TGTGCCACCCAAGGAACAAACAGCGGGGAGCTGTTTTTT,CATQGTNSGELFF
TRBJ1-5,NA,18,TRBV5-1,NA,TGCGCCGGTACAACCCCGGTATCAGGGTCCCATAGCAATCAGCCCCAGCATTTT,CAGTTPVSGSHSNQPQHF
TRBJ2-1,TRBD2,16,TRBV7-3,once,TGTGCCAGCAGCTTATCCGGGGCTAGCGGGTCGAATGAGCAGTTCTTC,CASSLSGASGSNEQFF
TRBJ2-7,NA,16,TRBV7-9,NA,TGTGCCAGCAGCTTAGTTGGTCGTAGCAATTCCTACGAGCAGTACTTC,CASSLVGRSNSYEQYF
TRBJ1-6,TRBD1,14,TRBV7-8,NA,TGTGCCAGCAGCCCCTGGACAGGGAGTTCACCCCTCCACTTT,CASSPWTGSSPLHF
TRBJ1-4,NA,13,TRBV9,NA,TGTGCCAGCAGCCGGGGGGACTTTGAAAAACTGTTTTTT,CASSRGDFEKLFF
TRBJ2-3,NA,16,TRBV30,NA,TGTGCCTGGAGTGTACTTAACCCACCCGGTGCAGATACGCAGTATTTT,CAWSVLNPPGADTQYF
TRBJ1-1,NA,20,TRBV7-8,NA,TGTGCCAGCAGCTTAGGGGTAGTAGCGGGGTGGAGGTTGGGGAACACTGAAGCTTTCTTT,CASSLGVVAGWRLGNTEAFF
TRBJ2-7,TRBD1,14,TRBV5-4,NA,TGTGCCAGCAGCTTGTGGCCAGGGGGCGGCGAGCAGTACTTC,CASSLWPGGGEQYF
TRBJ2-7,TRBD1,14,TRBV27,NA,TGTGCCAGCAGTAGACAGGGGGGGGGCTACGAGCAGTACTTC,CASSRQGGGYEQYF
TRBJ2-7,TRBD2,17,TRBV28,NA,TGTGCCAGCAGTTTAGAAGGACTAGCGGGACCCTCCTACGAGCAGTACTTC,CASSLEGLAGPSYEQYF
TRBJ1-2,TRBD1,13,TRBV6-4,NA,TGTGCCAGCAGTGACAAGGGGGCCTCCCTCCACACCTTC,CASSDKGASLHTF
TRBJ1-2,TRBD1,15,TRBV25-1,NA,TGTGCCAGCAGTGAAGGGACAGCGAGAAACTATGGCTACACCTTC,CASSEGTARNYGYTF
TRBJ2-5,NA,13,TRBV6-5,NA,TGTGCCAGCAGCTTAACAAGTGCAGGGACCCAGTACTTC,CASSLTSAGTQYF
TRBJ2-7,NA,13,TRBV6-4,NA,TGTGCCGGACGAGGGACACGGGGTTGCGAGCAGTACTTC,CAGRGTRGCEQYF
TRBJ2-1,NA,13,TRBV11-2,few,TGTGCCAGCAGCTTCTTTAGCCCCGATGAGCAGTTCTTC,CASSFFSPDEQFF
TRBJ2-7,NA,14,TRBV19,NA,TGTGCCAGTAGTATTAAAGGGAGGTCCTACGAGCAGTACTTC,CASSIKGRSYEQYF
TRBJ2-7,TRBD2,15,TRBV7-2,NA,TGTGCCAGCAGCATCACTAGCGTAACAGCCTACGAGCAGTACTTC,CASSITSVTAYEQYF
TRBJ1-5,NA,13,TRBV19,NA,TGTTTTTTGAGGGCAGGGGCGGAACAGCCCCAGCATTTT,CFLRAGAEQPQHF
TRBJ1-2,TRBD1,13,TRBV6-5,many,TGTGCCAGCAGGCCGGGACAGAACTATGGCTACACCTTC,CASRPGQNYGYTF